Reported below is one TCR beta chain. Its antigen is currently unknown. Both 60 Vbeta primers and 13 Jbeta primers went into the PCR. TCRdb's copy holds only in-frame clones and misses some; the assay was immunoSEQ multiplex PCR. The sample includes approximately 130,000 clones, 70% to 75% of them seen just once. Germline CDR1 SEHNR, CDR2 FQNEAQ (reference sequence). CDR3 length: 16 residues. V dropped 5 bases and J dropped 2; count of bases not matched to a gene: 8. The data belong to a study of cytomegalovirus exposure and HLA in healthy donors. General observations from the study: In a later analysis, a missense DCLRE1C variant was linked to TCR beta V- and J-gene trimming. Presence/absence analyses rested on an assumption that sequencing depth was roughly uniform across donors.

This receptor was taken from a man aged 25 to 40 in good health and CMV-seronegative. Sequenced material: PBMCs. This chain uses TRBV7-9 with TRBJ2-3, with 9 positions matching TRBD2. The CDR3 protein is CASSDVRGGYTDTQYF. The CDR3 bases are TGTGCCAGCAGCGACGTGCGGGGGGGATACACAGATACGCAGTATTTT. Drawing the rest from reference TRBV7-9 and TRBJ2-3, the complete variable domain is DTGVSQNPRHKITKRGQNVTFRCDPISEHNRLYWYRQTLGQGPEFLTYFQNEAQLEKSRLLSDRFSAERPKGSFSTLEIQRTEQGDSAMYLCASSDVRGGYTDTQYFGPGTRLTVL.